The 2 T cell receptor beta chains below all came from one sample that was sequenced in a study of cytomegalovirus exposure and HLA in healthy donors (dated by TCRdb to between 2016 and 2019). The library was built by means of the immunoSEQ multiplex PCR assay. What TCRdb holds here is the immuneACCESS table cut down to in-frame rearrangements. Part of the clones is not present; checked against another copy, under half of the missing clones reflect an unresolved V gene, and the others are unexplained. Present in this sample are 150,000 or so clones, approximately 89% of which were seen just once. 2.7% of the sample comes from the top ten. Sample: PBMCs. The receptors come from a man between 18 and 29 years old in good health and CMV-seropositive.

The V gene is TRBV2, the J gene TRBJ2-7, with D tentatively TRBD1 (5 bases). CDR1 is SNHLY and CDR2 is FYNNEI in the germline V gene. V was cut by 7 bases and J by 0 bases, with 10 bases left in between. The CDR3 length is 13 residues. Here the CDR3 reads CASILGDSYEQYF. In DNA, the CDR3 is TGTGCCAGCATCTTAGGGGACTCCTACGAGCAGTACTTC.

The chain is built from TRBV9 and TRBJ2-2; D perhaps matches TRBD2 (6 bases). CDR3 length: 15 amino acids. CDR1 SGDLS and CDR2 YYNGEE come from the germline V gene. With 2 bases removed from V and 5 bases from J, the gap between germline ends came to 13 bases. The CDR3 is CASSVAAAGTGELFF. The CDR3, as DNA: TGTGCCAGCAGCGTTGCAGCGGCGGGGACCGGGGAGCTGTTTTTT. The whole variable domain, remainder taken from reference TRBV9 and TRBJ2-2, is DSGVTQTPKHLITATGQRVTLRCSPRSGDLSVYWYQQSLDQGLQFLIQYYNGEERAKGNILERFSAQQFPDLHSELNLSSLELGDSALYFCASSVAAAGTGELFFGEGSRLTVL.